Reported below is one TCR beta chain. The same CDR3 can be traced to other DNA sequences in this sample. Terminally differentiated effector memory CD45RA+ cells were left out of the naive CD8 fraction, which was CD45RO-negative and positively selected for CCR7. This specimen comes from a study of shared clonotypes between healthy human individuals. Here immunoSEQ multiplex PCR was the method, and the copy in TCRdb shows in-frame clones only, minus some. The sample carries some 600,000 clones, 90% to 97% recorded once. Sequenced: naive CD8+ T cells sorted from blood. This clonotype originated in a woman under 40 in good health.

CDR3 sequence (DNA): TGTGCCAGCAGCAGTAGCGGGAATGAGCAGTTCTTC. Its protein is CASSSSGNEQFF. The rearrangement links TRBV27 to TRBJ2-1; 7 bases line up with TRBD2. The CDR3 contains 12 residues. J lost 7 bases, V lost 6 bases, and 3 bases had no gene match. The germline CDR1 and CDR2 sequences are MNHEY and SMNVEV (reference sequence).